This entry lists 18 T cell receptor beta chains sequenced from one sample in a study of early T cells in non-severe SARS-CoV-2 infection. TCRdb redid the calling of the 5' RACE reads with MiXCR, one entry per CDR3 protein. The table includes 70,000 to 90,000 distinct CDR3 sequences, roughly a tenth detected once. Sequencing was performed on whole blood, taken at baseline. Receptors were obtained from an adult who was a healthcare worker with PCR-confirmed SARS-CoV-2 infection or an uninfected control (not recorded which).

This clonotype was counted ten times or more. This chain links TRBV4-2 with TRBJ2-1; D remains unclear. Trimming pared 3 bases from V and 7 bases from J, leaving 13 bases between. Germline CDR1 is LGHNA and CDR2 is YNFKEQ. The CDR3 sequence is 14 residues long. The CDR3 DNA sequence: TGTGCCAGCAGCCACGGTCTCCACACAAATGAGCAGTTCTTC. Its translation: CASSHGLHTNEQFF.

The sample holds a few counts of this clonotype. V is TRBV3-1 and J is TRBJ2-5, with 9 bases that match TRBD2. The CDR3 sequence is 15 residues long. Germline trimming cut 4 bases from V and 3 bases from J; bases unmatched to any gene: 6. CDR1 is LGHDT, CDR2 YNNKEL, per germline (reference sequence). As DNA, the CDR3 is TGTGCCAGCAGCCCCGCCGGGACTAGCAAAGAGACCCAGTACTTC. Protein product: CASSPAGTSKETQYF.

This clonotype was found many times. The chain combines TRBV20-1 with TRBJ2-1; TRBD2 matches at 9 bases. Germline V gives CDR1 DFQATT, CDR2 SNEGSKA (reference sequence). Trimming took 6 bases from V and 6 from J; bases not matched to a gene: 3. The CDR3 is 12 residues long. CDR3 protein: CSAHSGSNEQFF. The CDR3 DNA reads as TGCAGTGCCCATAGCGGGAGCAATGAGCAGTTCTTC.

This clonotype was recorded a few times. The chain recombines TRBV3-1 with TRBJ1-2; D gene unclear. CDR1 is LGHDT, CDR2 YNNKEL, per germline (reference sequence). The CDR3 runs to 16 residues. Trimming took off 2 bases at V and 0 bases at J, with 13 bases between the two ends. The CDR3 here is CASSQSTDGSNYGYTF. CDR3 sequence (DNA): TGTGCCAGCAGCCAATCCACGGACGGTTCTAACTATGGCTACACCTTC.

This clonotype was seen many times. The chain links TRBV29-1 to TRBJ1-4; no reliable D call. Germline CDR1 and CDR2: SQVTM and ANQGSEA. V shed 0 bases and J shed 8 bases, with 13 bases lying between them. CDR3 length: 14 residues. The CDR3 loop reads CSVEDSTGTEKLFF. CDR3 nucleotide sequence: TGCAGCGTTGAAGACTCCACCGGCACGGAAAAACTGTTTTTT.

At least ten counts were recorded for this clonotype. The CDR3 protein is CAWSVRAGSSPLHF. CDR3 sequence (DNA): TGTGCCTGGAGTGTGAGGGCAGGGAGTTCACCCCTCCACTTT. The chain carries TRBV30 and TRBJ1-6, with D possibly TRBD1 on 5 matching bases. Looked up from germline, CDR1 is GTSNPN and CDR2 is SVGIG (reference sequence). The V gene lost 0 bases and the J gene lost 9 bases, with 12 bases spanning the gap. The CDR3 is 14 amino acids.

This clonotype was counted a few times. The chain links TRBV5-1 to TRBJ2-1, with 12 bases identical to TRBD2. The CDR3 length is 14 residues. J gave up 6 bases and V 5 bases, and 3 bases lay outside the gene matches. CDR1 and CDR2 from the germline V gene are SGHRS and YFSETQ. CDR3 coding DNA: TGCGCCAGCAGAGGACTAGCGGGACGCAATGAGCAGTTCTTC. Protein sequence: CASRGLAGRNEQFF.

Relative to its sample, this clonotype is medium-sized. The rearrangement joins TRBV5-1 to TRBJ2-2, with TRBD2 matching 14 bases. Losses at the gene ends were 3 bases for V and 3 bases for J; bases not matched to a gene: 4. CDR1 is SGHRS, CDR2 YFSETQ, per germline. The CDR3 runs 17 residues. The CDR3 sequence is CASSSGLAGGDTGELFF. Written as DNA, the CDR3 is TGCGCCAGCAGCTCAGGACTAGCGGGAGGTGACACCGGGGAGCTGTTTTTT.

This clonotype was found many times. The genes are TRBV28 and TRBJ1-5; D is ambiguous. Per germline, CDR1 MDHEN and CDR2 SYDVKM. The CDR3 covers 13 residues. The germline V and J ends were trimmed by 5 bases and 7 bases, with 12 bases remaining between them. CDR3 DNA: TGTGCCAGCAGTGGTTGGGGTAACCAGCCCCAGCATTTT. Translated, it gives CASSGWGNQPQHF.

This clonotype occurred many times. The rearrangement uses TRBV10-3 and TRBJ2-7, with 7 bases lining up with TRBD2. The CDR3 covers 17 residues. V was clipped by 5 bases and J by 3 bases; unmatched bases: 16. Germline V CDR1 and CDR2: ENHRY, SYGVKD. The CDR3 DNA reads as TGTGCCATCAGTCAACTATTGGGTGCAGCGGGGTACTACGAGCAGTACTTC. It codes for CAISQLLGAAGYYEQYF.

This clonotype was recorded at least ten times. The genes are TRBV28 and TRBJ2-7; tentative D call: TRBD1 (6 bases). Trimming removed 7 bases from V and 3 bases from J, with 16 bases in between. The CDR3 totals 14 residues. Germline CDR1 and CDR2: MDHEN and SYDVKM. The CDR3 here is CASTKDSFVYEQYF. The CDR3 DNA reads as TGTGCCAGCACCAAGGACAGTTTCGTCTACGAGCAGTACTTC.

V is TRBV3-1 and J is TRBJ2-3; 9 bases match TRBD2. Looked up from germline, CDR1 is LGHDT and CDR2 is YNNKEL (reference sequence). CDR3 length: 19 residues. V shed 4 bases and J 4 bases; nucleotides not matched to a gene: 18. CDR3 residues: CASSPPAPGGRATADTQYF. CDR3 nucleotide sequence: TGTGCCAGCAGCCCCCCCGCCCCTGGCGGGAGGGCCACGGCAGATACGCAGTATTTT.

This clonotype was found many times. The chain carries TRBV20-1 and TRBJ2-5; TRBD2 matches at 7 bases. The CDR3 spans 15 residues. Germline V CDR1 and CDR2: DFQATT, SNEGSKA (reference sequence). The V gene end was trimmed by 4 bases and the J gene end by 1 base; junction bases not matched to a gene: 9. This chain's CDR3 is CSATELTSAQETQYF. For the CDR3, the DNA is TGCAGTGCTACCGAACTCACTAGCGCCCAAGAGACCCAGTACTTC.

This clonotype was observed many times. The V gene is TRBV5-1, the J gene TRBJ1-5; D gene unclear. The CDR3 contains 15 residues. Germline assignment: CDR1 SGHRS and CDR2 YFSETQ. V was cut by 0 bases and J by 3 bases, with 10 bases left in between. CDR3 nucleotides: TGCGCCAGCAGCTTGGGTGAGGGATACAATCAGCCCCAGCATTTT. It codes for CASSLGEGYNQPQHF.

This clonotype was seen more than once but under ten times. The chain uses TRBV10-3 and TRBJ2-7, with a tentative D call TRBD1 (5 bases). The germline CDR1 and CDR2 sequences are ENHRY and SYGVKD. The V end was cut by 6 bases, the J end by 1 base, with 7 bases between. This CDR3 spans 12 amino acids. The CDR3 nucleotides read TGTGCCATCAGCCAGGGTTCCTACGAGCAGTACTTC. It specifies CAISQGSYEQYF.

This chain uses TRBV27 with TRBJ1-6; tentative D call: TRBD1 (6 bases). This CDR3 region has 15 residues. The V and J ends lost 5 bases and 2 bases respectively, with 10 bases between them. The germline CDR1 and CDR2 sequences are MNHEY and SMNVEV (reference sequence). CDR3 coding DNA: TGTGCCAGCAGTCTCGGACAGACCTATAATTCACCCCTCCACTTT. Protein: CASSLGQTYNSPLHF.

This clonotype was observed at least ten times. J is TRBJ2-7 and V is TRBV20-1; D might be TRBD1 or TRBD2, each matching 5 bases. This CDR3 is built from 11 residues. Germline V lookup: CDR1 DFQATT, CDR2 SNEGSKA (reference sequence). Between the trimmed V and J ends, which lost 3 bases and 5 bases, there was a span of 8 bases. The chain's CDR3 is CSARWGNEQYF. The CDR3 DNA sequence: TGCAGTGCTAGGTGGGGGAACGAGCAGTACTTC.

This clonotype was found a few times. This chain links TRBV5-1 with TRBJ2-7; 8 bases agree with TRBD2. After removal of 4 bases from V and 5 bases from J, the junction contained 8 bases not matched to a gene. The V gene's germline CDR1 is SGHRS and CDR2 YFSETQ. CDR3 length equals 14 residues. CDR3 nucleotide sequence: TGCGCCAGCAGCCCGGGGGGGCTAGCAGACGAGCAGTACTTC. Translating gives CASSPGGLADEQYF. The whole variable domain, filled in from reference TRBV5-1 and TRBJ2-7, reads KAGVTQTPRYLIKTRGQQVTLSCSPISGHRSVSWYQQTPGQGLQFLFEYFSETQRNKGNFPGRFSGRQFSNSRSEMNVSTLELGDSALYLCASSPGGLADEQYFGPGTRLTVT.